This TCR beta chain was recorded in a study of Ad26.COV2.S vaccination and SARS-CoV-2 variants. The study, taken as a whole, reports: Measures of TCR breadth and depth may have fallen short of total T cell responses. It was found that vaccine and placebo recipients had similar non-spike TCR breadth.

Produced via immunoSEQ multiplex PCR; TCRdb's table is partial and in-frame only. The sample includes about 180,000 clones, around nine tenths of them seen just once. As concerns this clone: Its antigen is unidentified.

The CDR3 runs to 14 residues. Germline lookup yields CDR1 SGHVS and CDR2 FNYEAQ. V shed 7 bases and J shed 9 bases, with 16 bases lying between them. This receptor was taken from a human donor who had recovered from COVID-19. The chain has TRBV7-6 and TRBJ1-6; possible D gene TRBD1, 5 bases. The source material was peripheral blood, sampled after recovery from COVID-19. CDR3 sequence reads: CASTSSEGSSPLHF. CDR3 DNA: TGTGCCAGCACCTCGTCGGAGGGGAGTTCACCCCTCCACTTT.